Presented here are 4 T cell receptor beta chains from one specimen sequenced in a study of T-cell reconstitution after alpha-beta-depleted transplantation in children. As it was prepared, the TCRbeta library received unique molecular identifiers. TCRdb reprocessed the PCR reads via MiXCR and lists one record per CDR3 protein. Of about 600,000 distinct CDR3 sequences listed, roughly 24% were seen once; the top ten hold 13% to 15%. This specimen was PBMCs, mostly from graft donor cells, taken 360 days after TCRalphabeta/CD19-depleted stem cell transplant. The receptor source for this set is a boy under two years old who had a stem cell transplant for acute myeloid leukemia, so the T cells may come from the graft donor.

This sequence joins TRBV20-1 and TRBJ2-5, with D hard to call. Germline V lookup: CDR1 DFQATT, CDR2 SNEGSKA (reference sequence). V dropped 2 bases and J dropped 3 bases, with 7 bases sitting between them. The CDR3 has 12 amino acids. CDR3 amino acids: CSARILKETQYF. The CDR3 DNA reads TGCAGTGCTAGAATCCTTAAAGAGACCCAGTACTTC.

The CDR3, as DNA: TGTGCCAGCAGCCATACCAGGGGACAGGGGGTTTACGAGCAGTACGTC. Translated: CASSHTRGQGVYEQYV. The chain uses TRBV11-2 and TRBJ2-7; TRBD1 matches 11 bases. This CDR3 has 16 amino acids. Germline V lookup: CDR1 SGHAT, CDR2 FQNNGV. Trimming cost V 5 bases and J 4 bases; bases outside gene matches: 10.

This clonotype showed up just a few times. The chain joins TRBV20-1 to TRBJ2-3; no clear D gene. V was trimmed by 3 bases and J by 3 bases, leaving 7 bases between them. The CDR3 has 12 amino acids. Germline V gene data show CDR1 as DFQATT and CDR2 as SNEGSKA (reference sequence). The CDR3 loop is CSARPTTDTQYF. CDR3 bases: TGCAGTGCTAGGCCCACAACAGATACGCAGTATTTT.

This clonotype has a count of ten or more. CDR3 nucleotides: TGCAGCGTTGAGGGGGCCGGTATCCAAGAGACCCAGTACTTC. It specifies CSVEGAGIQETQYF. J is TRBJ2-5 and V is TRBV29-1; maybe TRBD1 (6 bases). The CDR3 has 14 amino acids. CDR1 is SQVTM and CDR2 is ANQGSEA in the germline V gene. Trimming pared 3 bases from V and 1 base from J, leaving 12 bases between.